One T cell receptor beta chain is described in this entry. Its antigen is undetermined. Before the COVID-19 pandemic, during about 2010-2018, CD4+ T cells were taken from unexposed donors. CD4+ T cells were isolated from the cells after around eleven days of culture. As cell numbers allowed, unexposed-donor CD4+ T cells faced SARS-CoV-2 S/N and four cold-coronavirus spikes. The CDR3 consists of 12 residues. V lost 3 bases to trimming and J lost 5 bases, with 4 bases between them. The germline CDR1 and CDR2 sequences are LGHDT and YNNKEL (reference sequence). This entry is derived from a study of CD4 T cells in relation to SARS-CoV-2 and coronaviruses. The table came from immunoSEQ multiplex PCR; TCRdb's copy has only in-frame clones and leaves some out. The sample lists about 16,000 clones; over 65% were seen once.

V and J are TRBV3-1 (or the pseudogene TRBV3-2) and TRBJ2-2; no definite D call. This clonotype was sampled from a human donor in good health. The sequenced sample was CD4+ T cells from PBMCs, cultured in vitro. The CDR3 region is CASSQGTGELFF. CDR3 coding DNA: TGTGCCAGCAGCCAGGGGACCGGGGAGCTGTTTTTT.